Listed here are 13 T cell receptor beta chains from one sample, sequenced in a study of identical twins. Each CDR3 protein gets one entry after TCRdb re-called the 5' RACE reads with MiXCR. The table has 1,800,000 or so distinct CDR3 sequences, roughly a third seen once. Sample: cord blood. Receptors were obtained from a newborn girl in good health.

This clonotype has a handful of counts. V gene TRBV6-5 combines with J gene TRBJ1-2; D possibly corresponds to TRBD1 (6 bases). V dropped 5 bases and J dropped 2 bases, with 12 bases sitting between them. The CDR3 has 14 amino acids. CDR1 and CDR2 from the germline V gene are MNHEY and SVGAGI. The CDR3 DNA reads TGTGCCAGCAGTACCCGGACAGTCAACTATGGCTACACCTTC. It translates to CASSTRTVNYGYTF.

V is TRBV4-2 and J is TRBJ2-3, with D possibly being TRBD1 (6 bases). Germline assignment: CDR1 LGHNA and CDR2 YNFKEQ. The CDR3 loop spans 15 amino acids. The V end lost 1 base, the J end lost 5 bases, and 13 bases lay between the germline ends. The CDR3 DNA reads TGTGCCAGCAGCCAAGTTGGGGGCCCGGGAGATACGCAGTATTTT. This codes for CASSQVGGPGDTQYF.

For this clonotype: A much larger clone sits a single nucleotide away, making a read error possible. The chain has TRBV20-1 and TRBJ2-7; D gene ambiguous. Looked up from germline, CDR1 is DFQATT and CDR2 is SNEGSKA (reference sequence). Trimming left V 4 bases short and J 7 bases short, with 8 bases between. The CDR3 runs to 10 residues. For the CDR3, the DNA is TGCAGTGCTATCGACAATGAGCAGTACTTC. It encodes CSAIDNEQYF.

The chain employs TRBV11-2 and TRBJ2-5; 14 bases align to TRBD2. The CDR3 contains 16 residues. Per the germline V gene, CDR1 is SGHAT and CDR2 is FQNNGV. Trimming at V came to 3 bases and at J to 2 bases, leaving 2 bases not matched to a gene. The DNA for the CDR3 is TGTGCCAGCAGCTTCTGGACTAGCGGGGGGCAAGAGACCCAGTACTTC. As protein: CASSFWTSGGQETQYF.

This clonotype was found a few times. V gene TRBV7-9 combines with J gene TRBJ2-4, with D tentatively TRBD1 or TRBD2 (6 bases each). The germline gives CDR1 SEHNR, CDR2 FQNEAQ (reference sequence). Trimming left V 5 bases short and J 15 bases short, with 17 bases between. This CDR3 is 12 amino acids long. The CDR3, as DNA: TGTGCCAGCAGCGACCGTGGGGGGCGAGTGTACTTC. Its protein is CASSDRGGRVYF.

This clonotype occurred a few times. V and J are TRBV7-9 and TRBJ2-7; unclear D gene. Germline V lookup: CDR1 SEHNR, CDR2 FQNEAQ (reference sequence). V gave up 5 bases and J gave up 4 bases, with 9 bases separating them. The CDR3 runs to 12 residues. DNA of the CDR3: TGTGCCAGCAGCATTGACCTTTACGAGCAGTACTTC. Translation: CASSIDLYEQYF.

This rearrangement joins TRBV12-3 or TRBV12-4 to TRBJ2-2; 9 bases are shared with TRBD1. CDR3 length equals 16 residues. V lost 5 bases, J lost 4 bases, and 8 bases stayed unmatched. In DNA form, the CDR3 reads TGTGCCAGCAGTCCCAATAAGGGACAGGGCACCGGGGAGCTGTTTTTT. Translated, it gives CASSPNKGQGTGELFF.

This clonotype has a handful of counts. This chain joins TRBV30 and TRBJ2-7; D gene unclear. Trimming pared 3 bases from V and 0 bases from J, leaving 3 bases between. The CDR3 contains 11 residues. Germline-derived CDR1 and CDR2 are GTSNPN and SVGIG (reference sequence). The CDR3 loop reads CAWRHSYEQYF. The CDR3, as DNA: TGTGCCTGGAGACACTCCTACGAGCAGTACTTC.

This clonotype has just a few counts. The CDR3 nucleotides are TGTGCCAGCAGTTTATGGGGAGGCGAAAAACTGTTTTTT. Protein: CASSLWGGEKLFF. The chain uses TRBV28 and TRBJ1-4; D uncertain. Germline V gene data show CDR1 as MDHEN and CDR2 as SYDVKM. V gave up 0 bases and J gave up 8 bases, with 7 bases separating them. The CDR3 totals 13 residues.

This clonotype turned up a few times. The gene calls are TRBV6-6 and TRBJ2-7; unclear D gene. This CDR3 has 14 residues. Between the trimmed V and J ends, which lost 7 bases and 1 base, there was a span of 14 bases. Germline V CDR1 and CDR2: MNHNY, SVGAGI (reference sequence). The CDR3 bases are TGTGCCAGCACTCTGGTACCTTCGTCCTACGAGCAGTACTTC. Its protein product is CASTLVPSSYEQYF.

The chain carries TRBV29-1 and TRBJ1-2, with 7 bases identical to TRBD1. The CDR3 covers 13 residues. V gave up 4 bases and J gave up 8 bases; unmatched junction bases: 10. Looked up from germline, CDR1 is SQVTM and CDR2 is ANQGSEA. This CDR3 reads CSVGPQGVGGYTF. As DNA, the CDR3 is TGCAGCGTTGGCCCTCAGGGGGTTGGGGGCTACACCTTC.

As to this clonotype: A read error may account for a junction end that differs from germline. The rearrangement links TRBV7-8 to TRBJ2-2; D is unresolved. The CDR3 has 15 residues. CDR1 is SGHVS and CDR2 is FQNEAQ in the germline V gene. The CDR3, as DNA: TGTGCCAGCAGCTTAGTCGGCTTACACACCGAGGAGCTGTTTTTT. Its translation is CASSLVGLHTEELFF.

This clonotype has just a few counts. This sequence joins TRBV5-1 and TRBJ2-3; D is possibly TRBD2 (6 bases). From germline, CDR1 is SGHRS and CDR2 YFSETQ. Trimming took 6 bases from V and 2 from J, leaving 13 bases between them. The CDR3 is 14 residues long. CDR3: CASTTGLPTDTQYF. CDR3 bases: TGCGCCAGCACTACCGGACTACCCACAGATACGCAGTATTTT.